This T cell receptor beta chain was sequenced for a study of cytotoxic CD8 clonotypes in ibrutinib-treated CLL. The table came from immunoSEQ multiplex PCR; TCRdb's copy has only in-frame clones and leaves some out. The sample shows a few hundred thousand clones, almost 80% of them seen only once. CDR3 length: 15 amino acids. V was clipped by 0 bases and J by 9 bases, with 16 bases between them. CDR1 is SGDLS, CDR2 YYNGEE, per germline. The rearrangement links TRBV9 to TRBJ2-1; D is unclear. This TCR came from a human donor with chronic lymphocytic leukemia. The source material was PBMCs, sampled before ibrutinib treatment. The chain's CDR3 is CASSVAVATWSEQFF. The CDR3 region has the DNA TGTGCCAGCAGCGTAGCCGTTGCAACCTGGAGTGAGCAGTTCTTC.